This TCR beta chain was found in a study of CD8+CD57+ T cells in acquired aplastic anemia. At the level of the study: Sorting CD4+ and CD8+ cells gave DNA averaging approximately 3 ug.

CDR1 and CDR2 (germline): LNHDA, SQIVND (reference sequence). This CDR3 is 13 amino acids long. The ends were cut back, 1 base at V and 3 bases at J, with 7 bases in the middle. CD8+CD57+ cell expansion had been shown by flow cytometry in patients chosen for sequencing. Study-wide findings and caveats: Overlapping CD8+ CDR3 repertoires of patients and controls contained twenty-nine shared sequences. Between patients and controls, CD8+ Simpson's diversity did not vary significantly.

Concerning this clonotype: Its antigen is currently unknown.

Genomic DNA constituted the template upon which TCR beta VDJ and CDR3 profiling was performed. TCRdb processed the reads anew with MiXCR; each CDR3 protein has one entry. The sample shows around 150,000 distinct CDR3 sequences, under 55% of them seen only once. The clonotype was recovered from a human donor with aplastic anemia. Sequencing was done on a sample of sorted CD4+, CD8+, or CD8+CD57+ T cells (not recorded which) from PBMCs. The chain recombines TRBV19 with TRBJ2-7; no definite D call. The CDR3 bases are TGTGCCAGTAGTATAGTTTACGGCTACGAGCAGTACTTC. Translation: CASSIVYGYEQYF.